This T cell receptor beta chain stems from a study of shared clonotypes between healthy human individuals. Naivety among CD8 cells was defined by CD45RO negativity and positive CCR7 selection, thereby excluding terminally differentiated effector memory CD45RA+ cells. Some clones are missing from TCRdb's copy, which holds only in-frame ones; the method was immunoSEQ multiplex PCR. The sample has about 2 million clones; roughly 94% are singletons. Looked up from germline, CDR1 is PRHDT and CDR2 is FYEKMQ (reference sequence). With 3 bases removed from V and 3 bases from J, the gap between germline ends came to 11 bases. CDR3 length equals 15 residues.

The sequenced sample was naive CD8+ T cells sorted from blood. The rearrangement links TRBV13 to TRBJ1-4; D perhaps matches TRBD1 (5 bases). The clonotype originates from a man between 18 and 29 years old in good health. CDR3 in amino acids: CASSLRGPANEKLFF. In DNA, the CDR3 is TGTGCCAGCAGCTTGAGGGGCCCAGCTAATGAAAAACTGTTTTTT.